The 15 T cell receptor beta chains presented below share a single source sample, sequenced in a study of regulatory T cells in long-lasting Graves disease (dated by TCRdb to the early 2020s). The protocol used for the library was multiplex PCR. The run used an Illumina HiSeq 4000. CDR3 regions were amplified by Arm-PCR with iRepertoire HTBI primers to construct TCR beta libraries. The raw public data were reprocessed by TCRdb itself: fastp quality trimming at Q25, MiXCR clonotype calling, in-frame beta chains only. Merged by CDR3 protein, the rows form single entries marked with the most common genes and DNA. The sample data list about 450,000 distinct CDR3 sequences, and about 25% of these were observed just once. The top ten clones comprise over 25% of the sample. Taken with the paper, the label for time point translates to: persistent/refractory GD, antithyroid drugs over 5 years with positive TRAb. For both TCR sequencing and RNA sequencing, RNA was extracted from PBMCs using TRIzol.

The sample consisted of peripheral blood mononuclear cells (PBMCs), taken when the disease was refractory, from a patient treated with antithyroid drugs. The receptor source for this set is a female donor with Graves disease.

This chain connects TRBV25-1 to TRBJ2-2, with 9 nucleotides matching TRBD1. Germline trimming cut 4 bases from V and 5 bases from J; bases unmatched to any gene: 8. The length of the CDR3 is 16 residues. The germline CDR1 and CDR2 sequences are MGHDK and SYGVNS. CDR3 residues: CASSALQGAVTGELFF. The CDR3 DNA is TGTGCCAGCAGTGCACTACAGGGGGCGGTAACCGGGGAGCTGTTTTTT.

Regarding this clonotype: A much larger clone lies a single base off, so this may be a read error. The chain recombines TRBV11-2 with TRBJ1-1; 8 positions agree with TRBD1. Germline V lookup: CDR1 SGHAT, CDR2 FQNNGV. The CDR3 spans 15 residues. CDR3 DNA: TGTGCCGGCAGCAACGGACAGGGTTGGAACACTGAAGCTTTCTTT. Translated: CAGSNGQGWNTEAFF. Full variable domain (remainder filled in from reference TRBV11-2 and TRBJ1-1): EAGVAQSPRYKIIEKRQSVAFWCNPISGHATLYWYQQILGQGPKLLIQFQNNGVVDDSQLPKDRFSAERLKGVDSTLKIQPAKLEDSAVYLCAGSNGQGWNTEAFFGQGTRLTVV.

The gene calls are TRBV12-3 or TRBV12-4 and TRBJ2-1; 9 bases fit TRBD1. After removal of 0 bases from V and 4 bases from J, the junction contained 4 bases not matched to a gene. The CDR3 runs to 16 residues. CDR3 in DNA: TGTGCCAGCAGTTTAGCGGGACAGGGCGCGTACAATGAGCAGTTCTTC. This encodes CASSLAGQGAYNEQFF.

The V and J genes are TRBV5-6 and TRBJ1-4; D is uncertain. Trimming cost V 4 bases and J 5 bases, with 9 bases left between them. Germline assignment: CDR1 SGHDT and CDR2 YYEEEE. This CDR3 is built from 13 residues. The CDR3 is CASSRSLNEKLFF. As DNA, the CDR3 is TGTGCCAGCAGCAGAAGCCTAAATGAAAAACTGTTTTTT.

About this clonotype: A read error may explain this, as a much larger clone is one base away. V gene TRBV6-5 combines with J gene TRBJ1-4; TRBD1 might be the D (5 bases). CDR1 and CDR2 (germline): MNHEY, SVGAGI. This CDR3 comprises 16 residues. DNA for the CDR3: TGTGCCAGCAGTTACTCATGGGGCACAGAGAATGAAAAACTGGTTTTT. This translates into CASSYSWGTENEKLVF.

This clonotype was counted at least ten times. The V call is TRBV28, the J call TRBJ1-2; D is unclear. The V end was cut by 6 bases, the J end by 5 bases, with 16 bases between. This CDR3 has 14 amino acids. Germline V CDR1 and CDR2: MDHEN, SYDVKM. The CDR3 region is CASRIGTGIYGYTF. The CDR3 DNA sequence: TGTGCCAGCAGGATTGGCACCGGCATTTATGGCTACACCTTC.

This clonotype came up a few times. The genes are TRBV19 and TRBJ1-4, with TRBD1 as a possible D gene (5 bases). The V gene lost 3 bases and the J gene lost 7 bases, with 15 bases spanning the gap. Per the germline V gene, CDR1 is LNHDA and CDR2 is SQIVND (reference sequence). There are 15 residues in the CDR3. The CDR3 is CASSIGGTAVEKLFF. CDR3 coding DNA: TGTGCCAGTAGTATTGGTGGGACGGCAGTTGAAAAACTGTTTTTT.

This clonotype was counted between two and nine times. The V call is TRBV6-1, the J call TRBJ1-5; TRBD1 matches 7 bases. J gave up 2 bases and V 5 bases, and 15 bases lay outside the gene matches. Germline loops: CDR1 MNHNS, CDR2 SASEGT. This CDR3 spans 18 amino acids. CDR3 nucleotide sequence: TGTGCCAGCAGTCCAACAGGGGAGGGTTTATATGGCAATCAGCCCCAGCATTTT. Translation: CASSPTGEGLYGNQPQHF.

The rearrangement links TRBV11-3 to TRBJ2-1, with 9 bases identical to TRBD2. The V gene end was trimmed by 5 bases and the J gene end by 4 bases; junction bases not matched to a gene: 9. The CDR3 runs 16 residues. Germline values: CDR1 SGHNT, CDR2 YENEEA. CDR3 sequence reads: CASSRRKREVYNEQFF. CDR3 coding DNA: TGTGCCAGCAGCCGACGGAAGCGGGAGGTATACAATGAGCAGTTCTTC. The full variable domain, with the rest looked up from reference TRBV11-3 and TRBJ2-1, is EAGVVQSPRYKIIEKKQPVAFWCNPISGHNTLYWYLQNLGQGPELLIRYENEEAVDDSQLPKDRFSAERLKGVDSTLKIQPAELGDSAVYLCASSRRKREVYNEQFFGPGTRLTVL.

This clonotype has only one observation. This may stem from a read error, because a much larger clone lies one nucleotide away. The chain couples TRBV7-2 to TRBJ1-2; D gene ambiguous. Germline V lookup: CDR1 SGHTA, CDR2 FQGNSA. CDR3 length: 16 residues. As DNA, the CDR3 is TGTGCCAGCGGCTTAATGGTTGGTGTATCTAACTATGGCTACACCTTC. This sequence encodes CASGLMVGVSNYGYTF. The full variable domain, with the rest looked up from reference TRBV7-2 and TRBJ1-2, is GAGVSQSPSNKVTEKGKDVELRCDPISGHTALYWYRQSLGQGLEFLIYFQGNSAPDKSGLPSDRFSAERTGGSVSTLTIQRTQQEDSAVYLCASGLMVGVSNYGYTFGSGTRLTVV.

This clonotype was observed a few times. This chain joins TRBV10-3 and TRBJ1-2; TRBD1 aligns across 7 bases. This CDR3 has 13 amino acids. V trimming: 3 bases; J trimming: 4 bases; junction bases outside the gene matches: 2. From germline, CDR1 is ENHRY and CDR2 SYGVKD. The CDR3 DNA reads TGTGCCATCAGTGAACAGGGGAGCTATGGCTACACCTTC. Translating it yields CAISEQGSYGYTF.

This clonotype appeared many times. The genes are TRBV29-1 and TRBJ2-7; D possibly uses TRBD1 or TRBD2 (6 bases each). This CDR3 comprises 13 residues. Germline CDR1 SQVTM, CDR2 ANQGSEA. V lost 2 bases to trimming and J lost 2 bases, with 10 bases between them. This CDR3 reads CSVESGAPYEQYF. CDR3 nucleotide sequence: TGCAGCGTTGAATCGGGGGCACCCTACGAGCAGTACTTC.

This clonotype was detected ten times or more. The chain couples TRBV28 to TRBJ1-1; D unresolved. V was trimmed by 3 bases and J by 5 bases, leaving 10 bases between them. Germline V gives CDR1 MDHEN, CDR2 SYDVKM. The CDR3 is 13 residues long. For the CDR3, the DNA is TGTGCCAGCAGTTTGAGGGAGGCGACTGAAGCTTTCTTT. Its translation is CASSLREATEAFF.

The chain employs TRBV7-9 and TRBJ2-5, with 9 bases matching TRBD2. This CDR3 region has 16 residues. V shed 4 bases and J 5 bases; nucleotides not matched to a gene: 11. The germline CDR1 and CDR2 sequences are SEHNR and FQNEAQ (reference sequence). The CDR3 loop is CASSSLSGSLGETQYF. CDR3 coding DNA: TGTGCCAGCAGCTCCCTTAGCGGGAGTCTTGGTGAGACCCAGTACTTC.

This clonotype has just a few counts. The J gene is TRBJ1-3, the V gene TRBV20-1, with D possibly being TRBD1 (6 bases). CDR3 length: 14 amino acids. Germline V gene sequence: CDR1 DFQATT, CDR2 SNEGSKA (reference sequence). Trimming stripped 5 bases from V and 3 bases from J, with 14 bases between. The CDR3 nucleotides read TGCAGTGCTGACACAGGGAATGGTGGAAACACCATATATTTT. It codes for CSADTGNGGNTIYF.